This T cell receptor beta chain came from a study of response to subunit inactivated influenza vaccine. TCRdb independently ran MiXCR on the RT-PCR reads; one entry per CDR3 protein. The sample consists of fewer than 600,000 distinct CDR3 sequences, 6% to 9% of them appearing once. V dropped 3 bases and J dropped 4 bases, with 12 bases sitting between them. Germline V gene lookup returns CDR1 GTSNPN and CDR2 SVGIG (reference sequence). The CDR3 length is 14 residues. Study-wide findings and caveats: Every seasonal influenza vaccination brings in few new T cells, the authors suggested.

This clonotype was recorded many times. Its antigen is unidentified. The gene calls are TRBV30 and TRBJ2-2; D unresolved. The source of this sequence is a man between 50 and 69 years old who received an inactivated influenza vaccine. This specimen consisted of PBMCs from blood, obtained less than 25 months after vaccination. DNA of the CDR3: TGTGCCTGGAGGGCAGGCACACTCACCGGGGAGCTGTTTTTT. Translated, it gives CAWRAGTLTGELFF.